This TCR beta chain derives from a study of control samples from healthy donors and cancer patients. CDR3 length: 15 residues. V shed 2 bases and J shed 6 bases, with 12 bases lying between them. Per the germline V gene, CDR1 is KGHDR and CDR2 is SFDVKD. Some clones are missing from TCRdb's copy, which holds only in-frame ones; the method was immunoSEQ multiplex PCR. Of roughly 120,000 clones listed, just under 95% are singletons. V is TRBV24-1 and J is TRBJ2-2; D is possibly TRBD1 (6 bases). Sample: blood. This receptor was taken from a man aged 25 to 45 in good health. For the CDR3, the DNA is TGTGCCACCAGTGATTGGCAGGGGTTAGCCGGGGAGCTGTTTTTT. Translated, it gives CATSDWQGLAGELFF.